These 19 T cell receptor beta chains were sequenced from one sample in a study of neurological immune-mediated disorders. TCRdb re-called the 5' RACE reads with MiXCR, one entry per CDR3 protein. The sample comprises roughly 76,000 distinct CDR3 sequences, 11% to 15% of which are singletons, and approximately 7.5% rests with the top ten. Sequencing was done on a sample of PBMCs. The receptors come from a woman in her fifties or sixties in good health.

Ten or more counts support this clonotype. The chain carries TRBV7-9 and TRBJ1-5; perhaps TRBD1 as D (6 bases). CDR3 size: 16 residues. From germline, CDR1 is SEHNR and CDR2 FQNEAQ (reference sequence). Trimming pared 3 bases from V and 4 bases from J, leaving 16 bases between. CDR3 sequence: CASSFGGARVNQPQHF. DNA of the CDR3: TGTGCCAGCAGCTTTGGGGGGGCACGAGTGAATCAGCCCCAGCATTTT.

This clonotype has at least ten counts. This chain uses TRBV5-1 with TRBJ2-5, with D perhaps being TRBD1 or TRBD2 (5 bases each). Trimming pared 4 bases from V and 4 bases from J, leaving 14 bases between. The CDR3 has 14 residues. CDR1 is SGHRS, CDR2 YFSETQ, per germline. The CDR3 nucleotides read TGCGCCAGCAGCAATGAGGGGTTTCCAGAGACCCAGTACTTC. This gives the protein CASSNEGFPETQYF.

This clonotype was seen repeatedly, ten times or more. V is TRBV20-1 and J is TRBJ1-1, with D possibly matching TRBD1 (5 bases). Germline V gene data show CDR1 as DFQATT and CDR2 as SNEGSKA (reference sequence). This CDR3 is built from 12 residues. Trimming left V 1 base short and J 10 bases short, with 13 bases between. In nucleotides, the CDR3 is TGCAGTGCTAGAGTGGGGGAAATTGGAGCTTTCTTT. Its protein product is CSARVGEIGAFF.

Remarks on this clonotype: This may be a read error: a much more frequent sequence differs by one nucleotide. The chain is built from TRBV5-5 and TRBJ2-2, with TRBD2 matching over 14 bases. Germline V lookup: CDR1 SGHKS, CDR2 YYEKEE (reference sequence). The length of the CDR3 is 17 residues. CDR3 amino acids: CTSSKGLAGVAPRELFF. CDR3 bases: TGTACCAGCAGCAAGGGACTAGCGGGAGTTGCCCCTAGGGAGCTGTTTTTT.

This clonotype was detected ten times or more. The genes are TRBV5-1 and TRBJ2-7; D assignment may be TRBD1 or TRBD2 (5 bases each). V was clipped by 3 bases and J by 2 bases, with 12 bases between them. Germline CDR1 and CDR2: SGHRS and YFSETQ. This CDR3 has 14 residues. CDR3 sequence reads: CASSSGTRTYEQYF. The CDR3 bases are TGCGCCAGCAGCTCTGGGACCCGAACCTACGAGCAGTACTTC. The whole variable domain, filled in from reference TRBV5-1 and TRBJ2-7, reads KAGVTQTPRYLIKTRGQQVTLSCSPISGHRSVSWYQQTPGQGLQFLFEYFSETQRNKGNFPGRFSGRQFSNSRSEMNVSTLELGDSALYLCASSSGTRTYEQYFGPGTRLTVT.

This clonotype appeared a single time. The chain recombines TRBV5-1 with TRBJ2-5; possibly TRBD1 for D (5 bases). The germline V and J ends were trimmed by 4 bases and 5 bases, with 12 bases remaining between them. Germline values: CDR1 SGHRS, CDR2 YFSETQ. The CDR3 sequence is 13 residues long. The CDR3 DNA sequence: TGCGCCAGCAGCGTTGAAGGGGCGGAGACCCAGTACTTC. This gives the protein CASSVEGAETQYF.

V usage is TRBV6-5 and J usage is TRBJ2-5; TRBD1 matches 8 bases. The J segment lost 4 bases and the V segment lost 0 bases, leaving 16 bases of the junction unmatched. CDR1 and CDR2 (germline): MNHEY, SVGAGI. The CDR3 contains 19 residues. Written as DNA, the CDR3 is TGTGCCAGCAGTTACTCGAGACGATTGGCAGGGGGCATGGGAGAGACCCAGTACTTC. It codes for CASSYSRRLAGGMGETQYF.

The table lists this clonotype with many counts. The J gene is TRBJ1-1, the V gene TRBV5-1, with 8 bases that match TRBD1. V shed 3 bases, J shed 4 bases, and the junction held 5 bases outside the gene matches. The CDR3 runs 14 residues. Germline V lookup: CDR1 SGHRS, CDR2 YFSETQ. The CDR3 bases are TGCGCCAGCAGCTCGGACAGGGAAAGCACTGAAGCTTTCTTT. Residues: CASSSDRESTEAFF.

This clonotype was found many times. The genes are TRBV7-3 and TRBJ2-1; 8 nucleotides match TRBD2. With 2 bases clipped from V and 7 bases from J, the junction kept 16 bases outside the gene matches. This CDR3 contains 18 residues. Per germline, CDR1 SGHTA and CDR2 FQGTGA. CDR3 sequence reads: CASSLQGLAGLDGNEQFF. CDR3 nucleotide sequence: TGTGCCAGCAGCTTACAGGGGCTAGCGGGCCTCGACGGAAATGAGCAGTTCTTC.

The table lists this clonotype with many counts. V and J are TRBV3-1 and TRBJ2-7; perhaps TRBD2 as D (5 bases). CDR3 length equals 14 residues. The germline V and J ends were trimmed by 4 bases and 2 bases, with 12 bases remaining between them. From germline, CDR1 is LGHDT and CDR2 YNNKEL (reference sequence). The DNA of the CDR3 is TGTGCCAGCAGCCCCCGCCGGGGTACCTACGAGCAGTACTTC. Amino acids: CASSPRRGTYEQYF.

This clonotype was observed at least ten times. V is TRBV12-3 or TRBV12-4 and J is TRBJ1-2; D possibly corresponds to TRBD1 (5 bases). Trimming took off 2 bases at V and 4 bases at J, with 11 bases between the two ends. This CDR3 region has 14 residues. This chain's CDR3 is CASSLSRAGYGYTF. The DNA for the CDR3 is TGTGCCAGCAGTTTATCCAGGGCTGGCTATGGCTACACCTTC.

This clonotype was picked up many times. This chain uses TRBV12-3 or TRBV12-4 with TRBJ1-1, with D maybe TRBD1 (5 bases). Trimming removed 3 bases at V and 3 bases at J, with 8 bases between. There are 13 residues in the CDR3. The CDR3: CASSFLGDTEAFF. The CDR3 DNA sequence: TGTGCCAGCAGTTTTCTAGGGGACACTGAAGCTTTCTTT.

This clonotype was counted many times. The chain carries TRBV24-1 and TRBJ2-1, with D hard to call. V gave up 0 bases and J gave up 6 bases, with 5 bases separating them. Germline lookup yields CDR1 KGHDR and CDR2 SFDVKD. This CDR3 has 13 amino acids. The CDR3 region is CATSDLQFNEQFF. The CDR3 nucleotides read TGTGCCACCAGTGATTTGCAGTTCAATGAGCAGTTCTTC.

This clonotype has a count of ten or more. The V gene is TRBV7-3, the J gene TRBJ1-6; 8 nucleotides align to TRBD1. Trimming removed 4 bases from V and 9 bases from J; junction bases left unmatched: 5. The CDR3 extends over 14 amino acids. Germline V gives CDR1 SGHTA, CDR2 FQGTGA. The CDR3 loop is CASSSGQGFSPLHF. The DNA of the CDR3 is TGTGCCAGCAGCTCCGGACAGGGTTTTTCACCCCTCCACTTT.

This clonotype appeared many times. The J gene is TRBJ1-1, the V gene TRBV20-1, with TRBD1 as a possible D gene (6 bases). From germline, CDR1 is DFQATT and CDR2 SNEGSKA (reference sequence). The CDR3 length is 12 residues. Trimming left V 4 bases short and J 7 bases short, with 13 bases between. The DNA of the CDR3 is TGCAGTGCTAAGGGGGGCTCCCGTGAAGCTTTCTTT. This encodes CSAKGGSREAFF.

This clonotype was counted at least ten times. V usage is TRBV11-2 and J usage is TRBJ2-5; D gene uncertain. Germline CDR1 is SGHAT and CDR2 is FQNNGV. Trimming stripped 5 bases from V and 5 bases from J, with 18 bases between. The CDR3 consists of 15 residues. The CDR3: CASSPTLGFSETQYF. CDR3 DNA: TGTGCCAGCAGCCCGACGTTGGGGTTTTCGGAGACCCAGTACTTC.

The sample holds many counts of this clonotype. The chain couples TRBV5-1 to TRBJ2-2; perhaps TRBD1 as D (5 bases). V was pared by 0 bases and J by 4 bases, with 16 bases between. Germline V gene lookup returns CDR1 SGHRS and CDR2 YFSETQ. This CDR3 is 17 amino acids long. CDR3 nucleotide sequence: TGCGCCAGCAGCTTGGTTGGGGCAGGGCGAATCACCGGGGAGCTGTTTTTT. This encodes CASSLVGAGRITGELFF.

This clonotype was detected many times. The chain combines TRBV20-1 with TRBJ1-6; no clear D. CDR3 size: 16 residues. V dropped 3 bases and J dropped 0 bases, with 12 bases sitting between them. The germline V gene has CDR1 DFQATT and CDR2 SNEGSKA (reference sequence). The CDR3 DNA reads TGCAGTGCTAGTAGGTACAGCACCTCCTATAATTCACCCCTCCACTTT. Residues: CSASRYSTSYNSPLHF.

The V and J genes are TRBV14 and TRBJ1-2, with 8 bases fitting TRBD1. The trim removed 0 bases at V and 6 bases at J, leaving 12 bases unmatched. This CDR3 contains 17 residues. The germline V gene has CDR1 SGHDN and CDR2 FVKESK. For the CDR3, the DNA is TGTGCCAGCAGCCAAGATTCCCACCCCGGCAGGGGGCATGGCTACACCTTC. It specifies CASSQDSHPGRGHGYTF.